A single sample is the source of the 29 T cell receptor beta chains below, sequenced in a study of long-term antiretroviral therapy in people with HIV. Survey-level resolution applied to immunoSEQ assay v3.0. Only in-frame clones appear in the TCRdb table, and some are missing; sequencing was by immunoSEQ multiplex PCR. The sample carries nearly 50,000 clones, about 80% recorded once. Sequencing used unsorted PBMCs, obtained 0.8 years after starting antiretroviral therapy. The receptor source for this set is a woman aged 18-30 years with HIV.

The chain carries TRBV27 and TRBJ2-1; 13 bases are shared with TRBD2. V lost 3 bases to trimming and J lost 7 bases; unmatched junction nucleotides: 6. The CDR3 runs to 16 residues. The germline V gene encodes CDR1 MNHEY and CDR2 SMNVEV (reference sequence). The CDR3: CASSFSGLAGLNEQFF. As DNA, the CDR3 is TGTGCCAGCAGTTTCTCGGGACTAGCGGGATTGAATGAGCAGTTCTTC.

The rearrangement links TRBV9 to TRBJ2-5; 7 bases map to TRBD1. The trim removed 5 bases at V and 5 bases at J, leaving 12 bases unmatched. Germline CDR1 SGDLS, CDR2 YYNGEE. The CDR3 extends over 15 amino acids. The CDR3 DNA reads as TGTGCCAGCAGTAGACAGGGTTCTACTCTGGAGACCCAGTACTTC. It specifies CASSRQGSTLETQYF.

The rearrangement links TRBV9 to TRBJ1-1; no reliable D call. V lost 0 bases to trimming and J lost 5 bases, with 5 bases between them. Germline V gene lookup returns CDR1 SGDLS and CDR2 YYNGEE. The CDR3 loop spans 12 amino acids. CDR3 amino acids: CASSVGGTEAFF. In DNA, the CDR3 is TGTGCCAGCAGCGTAGGTGGAACTGAAGCTTTCTTT.

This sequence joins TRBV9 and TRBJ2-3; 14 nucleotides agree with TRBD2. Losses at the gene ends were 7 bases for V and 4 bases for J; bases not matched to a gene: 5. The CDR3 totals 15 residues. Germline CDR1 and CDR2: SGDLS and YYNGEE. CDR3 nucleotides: TGTGCCAGCGGAGGGACTAGCGGGAGCTCAGATACGCAGTATTTT. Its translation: CASGGTSGSSDTQYF. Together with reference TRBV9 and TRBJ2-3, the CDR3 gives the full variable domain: DSGVTQTPKHLITATGQRVTLRCSPRSGDLSVYWYQQSLDQGLQFLIQYYNGEERAKGNILERFSAQQFPDLHSELNLSSLELGDSALYFCASGGTSGSSDTQYFGPGTRLTVL.

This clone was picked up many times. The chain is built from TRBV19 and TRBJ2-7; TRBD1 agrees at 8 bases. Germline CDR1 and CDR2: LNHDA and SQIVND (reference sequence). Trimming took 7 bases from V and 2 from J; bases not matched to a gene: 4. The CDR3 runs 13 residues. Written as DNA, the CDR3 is TGTGCCAGTACCGTGACAGGGGCCTACGAGCAGTACTTC. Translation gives CASTVTGAYEQYF.

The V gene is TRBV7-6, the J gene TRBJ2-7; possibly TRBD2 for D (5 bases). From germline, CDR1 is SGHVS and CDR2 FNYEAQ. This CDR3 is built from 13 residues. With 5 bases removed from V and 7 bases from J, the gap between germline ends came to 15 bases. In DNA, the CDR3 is TGTGCCAGCAGCCCCAGTGCTAGCCCTGAGCAGTACTTC. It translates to CASSPSASPEQYF.

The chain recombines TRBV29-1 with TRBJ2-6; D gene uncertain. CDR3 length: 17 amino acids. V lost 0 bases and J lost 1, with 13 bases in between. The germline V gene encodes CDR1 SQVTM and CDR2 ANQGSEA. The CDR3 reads CSVEDRTGSSGANVLTF. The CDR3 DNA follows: TGCAGCGTTGAAGATCGAACGGGTTCTTCTGGGGCCAACGTCCTGACTTTC.

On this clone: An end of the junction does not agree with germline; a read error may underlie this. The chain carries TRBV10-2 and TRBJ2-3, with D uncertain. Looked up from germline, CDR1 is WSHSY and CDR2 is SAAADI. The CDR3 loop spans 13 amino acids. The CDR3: CACIPGSTNTQYF. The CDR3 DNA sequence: TGCGCTTGTATCCCGGGCAGCACAAATACGCAGTATTTT.

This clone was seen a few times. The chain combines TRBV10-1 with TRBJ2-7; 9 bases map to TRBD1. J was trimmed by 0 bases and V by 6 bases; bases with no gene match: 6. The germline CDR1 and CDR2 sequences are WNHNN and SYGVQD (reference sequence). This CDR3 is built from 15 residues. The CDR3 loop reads CASSRDRATSYEQYF. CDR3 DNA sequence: TGCGCCAGCAGCAGGGACAGGGCGACCTCCTACGAGCAGTACTTC.

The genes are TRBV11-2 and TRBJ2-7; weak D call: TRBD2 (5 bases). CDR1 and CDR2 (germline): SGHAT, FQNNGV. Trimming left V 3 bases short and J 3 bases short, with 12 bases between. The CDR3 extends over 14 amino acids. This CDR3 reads CASSLVLASYEQYF. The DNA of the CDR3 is TGTGCCAGCAGCTTGGTGCTAGCCAGCTACGAGCAGTACTTC.

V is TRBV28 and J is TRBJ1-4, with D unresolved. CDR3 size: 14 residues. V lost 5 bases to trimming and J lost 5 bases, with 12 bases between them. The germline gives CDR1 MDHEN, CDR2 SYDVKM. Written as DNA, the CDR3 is TGTGCCAGCAGTCCCCACGGAGGGAATGAAAAACTGTTTTTT. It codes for CASSPHGGNEKLFF.

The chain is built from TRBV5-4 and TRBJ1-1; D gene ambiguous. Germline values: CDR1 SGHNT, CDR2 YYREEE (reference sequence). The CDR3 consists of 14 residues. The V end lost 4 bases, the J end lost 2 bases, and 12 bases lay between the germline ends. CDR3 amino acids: CASSKDPANTEAFF. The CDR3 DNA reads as TGTGCCAGCAGCAAGGACCCGGCAAACACTGAAGCTTTCTTT.

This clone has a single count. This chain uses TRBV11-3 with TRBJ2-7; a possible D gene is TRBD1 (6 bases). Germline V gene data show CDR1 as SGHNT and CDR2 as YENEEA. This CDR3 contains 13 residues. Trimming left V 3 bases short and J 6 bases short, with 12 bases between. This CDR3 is CASSFWGQGEQYF. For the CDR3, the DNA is TGTGCCAGCAGCTTCTGGGGGCAGGGCGAGCAGTACTTC.

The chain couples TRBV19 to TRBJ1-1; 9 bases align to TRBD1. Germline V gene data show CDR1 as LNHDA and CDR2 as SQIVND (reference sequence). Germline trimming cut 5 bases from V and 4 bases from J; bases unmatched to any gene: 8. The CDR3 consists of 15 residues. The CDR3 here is CASSSTGGWGTEAFF. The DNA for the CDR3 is TGTGCCAGTAGTTCAACAGGGGGCTGGGGCACTGAAGCTTTCTTT.

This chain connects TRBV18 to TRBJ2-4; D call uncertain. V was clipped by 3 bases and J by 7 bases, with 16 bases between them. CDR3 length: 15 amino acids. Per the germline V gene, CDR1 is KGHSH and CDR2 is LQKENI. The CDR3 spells CASSPEATTINIQYF. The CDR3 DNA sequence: TGTGCCAGCTCACCTGAAGCCACTACCATTAACATTCAGTACTTC.

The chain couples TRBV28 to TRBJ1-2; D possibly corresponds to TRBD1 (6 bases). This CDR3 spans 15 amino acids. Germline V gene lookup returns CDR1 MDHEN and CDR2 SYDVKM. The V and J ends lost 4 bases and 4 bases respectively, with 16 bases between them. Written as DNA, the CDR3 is TGTGCCAGCAGTTACTCAGAAACAGGGAGCTATGGCTACACCTTC. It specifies CASSYSETGSYGYTF.

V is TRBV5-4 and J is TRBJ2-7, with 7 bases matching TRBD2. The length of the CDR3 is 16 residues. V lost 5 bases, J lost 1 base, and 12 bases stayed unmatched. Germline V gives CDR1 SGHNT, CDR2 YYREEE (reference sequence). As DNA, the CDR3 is TGTGCCAGCAGTTCGCAGCCTAGCGGACCTTCCTACGAGCAGTACTTC. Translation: CASSSQPSGPSYEQYF. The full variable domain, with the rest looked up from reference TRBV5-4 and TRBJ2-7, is ETGVTQSPTHLIKTRGQQVTLRCSSQSGHNTVSWYQQALGQGPQFIFQYYREEENGRGNFPPRFSGLQFPNYSSELNVNALELDDSALYLCASSSQPSGPSYEQYFGPGTRLTVT.

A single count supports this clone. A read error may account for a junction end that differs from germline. The CDR3 sequence: CSAAREGAKDF. In DNA form, the CDR3 reads TGCAGTGCGGCGCGGGAGGGGGCCAAGGATTTT. This rearrangement joins TRBV20-1 to TRBJ2-3; 9 bases are shared with TRBD2. The CDR3 loop spans 11 amino acids. Germline V gene data show CDR1 as DFQATT and CDR2 as SNEGSKA (reference sequence).

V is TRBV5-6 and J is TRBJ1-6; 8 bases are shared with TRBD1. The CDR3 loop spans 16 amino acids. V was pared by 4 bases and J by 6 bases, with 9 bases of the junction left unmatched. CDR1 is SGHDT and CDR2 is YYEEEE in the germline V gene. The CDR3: CASSPRGGQGNSPLHF. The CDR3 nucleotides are TGTGCCAGCAGCCCGCGCGGAGGACAGGGTAATTCACCCCTCCACTTT.

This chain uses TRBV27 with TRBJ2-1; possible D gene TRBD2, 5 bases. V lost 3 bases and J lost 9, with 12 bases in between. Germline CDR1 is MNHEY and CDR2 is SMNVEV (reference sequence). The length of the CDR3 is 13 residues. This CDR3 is CASSFPSLREQFF. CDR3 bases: TGTGCCAGCAGTTTCCCTAGCCTACGTGAGCAGTTCTTC.

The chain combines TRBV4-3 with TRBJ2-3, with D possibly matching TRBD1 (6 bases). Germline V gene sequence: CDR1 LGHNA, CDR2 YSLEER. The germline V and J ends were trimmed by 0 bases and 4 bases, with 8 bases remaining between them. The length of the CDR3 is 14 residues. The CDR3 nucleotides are TGCGCCAGCAGCCAAGAAACAGGGTCAGATACGCAGTATTTT. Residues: CASSQETGSDTQYF.

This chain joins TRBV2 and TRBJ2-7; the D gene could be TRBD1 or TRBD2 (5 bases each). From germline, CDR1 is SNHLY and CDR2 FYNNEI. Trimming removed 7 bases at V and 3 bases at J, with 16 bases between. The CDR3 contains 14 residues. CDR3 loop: CASIPGPGIYEQYF. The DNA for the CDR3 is TGTGCCAGCATCCCAGGGCCGGGGATCTACGAGCAGTACTTC. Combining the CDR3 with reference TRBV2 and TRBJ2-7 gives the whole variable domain EPEVTQTPSHQVTQMGQEVILRCVPISNHLYFYWYRQILGQKVEFLVSFYNNEISEKSEIFDDQFSVERPDGSNFTLKIRSTKLEDSAMYFCASIPGPGIYEQYFGPGTRLTVT.

CDR3 in amino acids: CAWNGPASGRLLSLTDTQYF. The DNA for the CDR3 is TGTGCCTGGAATGGCCCGGCTAGCGGGAGGCTCCTCTCCCTCACAGATACGCAGTATTTT. The J gene is TRBJ2-3, the V gene TRBV30, with TRBD2 matching 11 bases. Trimming cost V 4 bases and J 2 bases; bases outside gene matches: 20. The length of the CDR3 is 20 residues. Looked up from germline, CDR1 is GTSNPN and CDR2 is SVGIG (reference sequence).

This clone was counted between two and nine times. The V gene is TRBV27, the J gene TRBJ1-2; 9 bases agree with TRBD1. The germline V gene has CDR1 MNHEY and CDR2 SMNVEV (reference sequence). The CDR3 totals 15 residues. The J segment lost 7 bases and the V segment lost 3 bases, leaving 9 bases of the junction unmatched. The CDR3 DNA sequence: TGTGCCAGCAGTTTCTGGACAGGGGTCGAAAGTGGCTACACCTTC. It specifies CASSFWTGVESGYTF.

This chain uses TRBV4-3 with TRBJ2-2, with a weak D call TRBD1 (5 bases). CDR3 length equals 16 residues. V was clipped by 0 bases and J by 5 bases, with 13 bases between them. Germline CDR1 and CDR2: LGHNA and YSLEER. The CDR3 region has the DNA TGCGCCAGCAGCCAAGATTCGGCAGGGCGTACCGGGGAGCTGTTTTTT. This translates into CASSQDSAGRTGELFF.

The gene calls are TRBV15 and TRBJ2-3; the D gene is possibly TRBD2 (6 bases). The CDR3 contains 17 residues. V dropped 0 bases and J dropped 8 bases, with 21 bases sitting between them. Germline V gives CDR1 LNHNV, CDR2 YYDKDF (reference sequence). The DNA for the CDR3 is TGTGCCACCAGCAGAGATCTCGGAGGGCGCTCGGGCGGTACGCAGTATTTT. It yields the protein CATSRDLGGRSGGTQYF.

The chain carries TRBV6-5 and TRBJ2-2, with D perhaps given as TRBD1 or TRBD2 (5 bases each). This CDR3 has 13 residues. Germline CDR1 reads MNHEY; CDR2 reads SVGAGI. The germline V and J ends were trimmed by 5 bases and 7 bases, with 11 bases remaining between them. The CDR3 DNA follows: TGTGCCAGCAGTAGGGACCATCTCGGGGAGCTGTTTTTT. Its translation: CASSRDHLGELFF.

For the CDR3, the DNA is TGTGCCAGCAGTCTGGCTTCAGTACCGGGCCCCGGGGAAAAACTGTTTTTT. Translation: CASSLASVPGPGEKLFF. The chain uses TRBV27 and TRBJ1-4; D uncertain. The CDR3 is 17 amino acids. The V end was cut by 5 bases, the J end by 8 bases, with 24 bases between. Germline V lookup: CDR1 MNHEY, CDR2 SMNVEV (reference sequence).

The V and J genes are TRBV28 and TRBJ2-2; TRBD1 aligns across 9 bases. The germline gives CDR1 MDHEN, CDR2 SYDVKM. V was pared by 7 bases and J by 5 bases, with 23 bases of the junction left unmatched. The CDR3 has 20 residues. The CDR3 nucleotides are TGTGCCAGCAACTTTATAGGGATTTCAGAAGACAGGGGGGCTACCGGGGAGCTGTTTTTT. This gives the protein CASNFIGISEDRGATGELFF.